One and the same sample provided the 4 T cell receptor beta chains below, sequenced in a study of cytomegalovirus exposure and HLA in healthy donors. Use of 60 Vbeta and 13 Jbeta primers characterized the PCR. TCRdb's copy holds only in-frame clones and misses some; the assay was immunoSEQ multiplex PCR. The table records 150,000 to 200,000 clones, about three quarters of them present only once. The specimen was PBMCs. The receptors stem from a woman in her forties or fifties in good health and CMV-seropositive.

This clone occurred once. The chain has TRBV5-6 and TRBJ2-7; D is possibly TRBD2 (7 bases). V gave up 4 bases and J gave up 3 bases, with 14 bases separating them. CDR3 length: 14 amino acids. CDR1 is SGHDT, CDR2 YYEEEE, per germline. The CDR3, as DNA: TGTGCCAGCAGCGGACTAGGACAGATCTACGAGCAGTACTTC. This sequence encodes CASSGLGQIYEQYF.

The chain combines TRBV4-3 with TRBJ2-1; D is perhaps TRBD1 (6 bases). V dropped 0 bases and J dropped 8 bases, with 20 bases sitting between them. Germline V lookup: CDR1 LGHNA, CDR2 YSLEER. The CDR3 totals 17 residues. DNA for the CDR3: TGCGCCAGCAGCCAAGATCCCAGGGGCGGTTTTCGGGATGAGCAGTTCTTC. This encodes CASSQDPRGGFRDEQFF.

The rearrangement uses TRBV18 and TRBJ1-5; TRBD1 is a possible D gene (6 bases). Germline values: CDR1 KGHSH, CDR2 LQKENI. The ends were cut back, 3 bases at V and 4 bases at J, with 19 bases in the middle. The CDR3 loop spans 17 amino acids. The CDR3 reads CASSPKRLTGMNQPQHF. CDR3 coding DNA: TGTGCCAGCTCACCTAAACGGCTTACAGGGATGAATCAGCCCCAGCATTTT.

The V call is TRBV2, the J call TRBJ2-7; the match to TRBD1 covers 7 bases. The CDR3 contains 12 residues. V shed 6 bases and J 4 bases; nucleotides not matched to a gene: 3. CDR1 is SNHLY, CDR2 FYNNEI, per germline. The CDR3 region is CASRRQGYEQYF. CDR3 DNA: TGTGCCAGCAGGCGACAGGGTTACGAGCAGTACTTC.